Each of the 26 T cell receptor beta chains below was sequenced from the same sample in a study of cytomegalovirus exposure and HLA in healthy donors. Using immunoSEQ multiplex PCR, the repertoire was profiled, and TCRdb retains in-frame clones only, with some absent. The sample holds 150,000 to 200,000 clones; more than 75% are singletons and the top ten take more than 1.3%. Sequencing used PBMCs. All receptors come from a woman aged 25 to 39 in good health and CMV-seronegative.

This chain connects TRBV19 to TRBJ1-1; D may be TRBD1 (5 bases). Germline V lookup: CDR1 LNHDA, CDR2 SQIVND (reference sequence). This CDR3 contains 13 residues. Trimming shortened V by 4 bases and J by 3 bases, and 9 bases separated the two germline ends. The CDR3 DNA follows: TGTGCCAGTAGTAGCGGGGCCCACACTGAAGCTTTCTTT. It translates to CASSSGAHTEAFF.

The chain uses TRBV30 and TRBJ1-1; the D is unclear. Trimming took 1 base from V and 0 from J, leaving 9 bases between them. This CDR3 has 14 amino acids. Per germline, CDR1 GTSNPN and CDR2 SVGIG (reference sequence). CDR3 in DNA: TGTGCCTGGAGTGGGCCAGGATTGAACACTGAAGCTTTCTTT. Amino acid sequence: CAWSGPGLNTEAFF.

Of note for this clone: The same CDR3 arises from other DNA sequences in this sample as well. The V gene is TRBV5-1, the J gene TRBJ1-6, with 10 nucleotides matching TRBD1. Germline values: CDR1 SGHRS, CDR2 YFSETQ. The CDR3 runs to 16 residues. Unmatched junction bases numbered 4, after V lost 0 bases and J lost 7 bases. CDR3 protein: CASSLGPGQGNSPLHF. DNA of the CDR3: TGCGCCAGCAGCTTGGGACCGGGACAGGGGAATTCACCCCTCCACTTT.

The chain is built from TRBV6-5 and TRBJ1-4; 9 bases are a match to TRBD1. Germline CDR1 reads MNHEY; CDR2 reads SVGAGI. The J segment lost 8 bases and the V segment lost 7 bases, leaving 8 bases of the junction unmatched. This CDR3 contains 14 residues. CDR3 in DNA: TGTGCCAGCAAAACCGGGACAGGGAAGGAAAAACTGTTTTTT. It yields the protein CASKTGTGKEKLFF.

CDR3 amino acids: CASSYTGQGNYGYTF. The CDR3, as DNA: TGTGCCAGCAGCTATACGGGACAGGGGAACTATGGCTACACCTTC. The chain uses TRBV7-2 and TRBJ1-2; 10 nucleotides match TRBD1. This CDR3 comprises 15 residues. V was pared by 4 bases and J by 2 bases, with 4 bases of the junction left unmatched. The V gene's germline CDR1 is SGHTA and CDR2 FQGNSA. Complete variable domain (other parts from reference TRBV7-2 and TRBJ1-2): GAGVSQSPSNKVTEKGKDVELRCDPISGHTALYWYRQSLGQGLEFLIYFQGNSAPDKSGLPSDRFSAERTGGSVSTLTIQRTQQEDSAVYLCASSYTGQGNYGYTFGSGTRLTVV.

The genes are TRBV19 and TRBJ1-1; a possible D gene is TRBD1 (6 bases). The germline gives CDR1 LNHDA, CDR2 SQIVND (reference sequence). CDR3 size: 16 residues. Trimming cost V 9 bases and J 0 bases, with 20 bases left between them. This chain's CDR3 is CASRKAGGYMNTEAFF. The CDR3 coding sequence is TGTGCCAGCCGGAAGGCGGGGGGCTACATGAACACTGAAGCTTTCTTT.

The rearrangement uses TRBV21-1 and TRBJ2-7; TRBD1 is the table's D call and was not checked against the DNA. TRBV21-1 constitutes a pseudogene. The CDR3 consists of 15 residues. This chain's CDR3 is CASSPNGQGGGEQYF. The DNA for the CDR3 is TGTGCCAGCAGCCCTAACGGACAGGGTGGCGGCGAGCAGTACTTC.

This rearrangement joins TRBV6-4 to TRBJ2-1; TRBD2 aligns across 12 bases. The CDR3 has 15 amino acids. The V segment lost 3 bases and the J segment 4 bases; nucleotides outside the gene matches: 1. Germline loops: CDR1 MRHNA, CDR2 SNTAGT. In DNA, the CDR3 is TGTGCCAGCAGTGAAGGGACTAGCGGGTACAATGAGCAGTTCTTC. This translates into CASSEGTSGYNEQFF.

The V call is TRBV6-5, the J call TRBJ2-3; D ambiguous. CDR3 length: 11 amino acids. Looked up from germline, CDR1 is MNHEY and CDR2 is SVGAGI. Between the trimmed V and J ends, which lost 5 bases and 6 bases, there was a span of 6 bases. The CDR3 nucleotides read TGTGCCAGCAGTCGTGCGGATACGCAGTATTTT. It specifies CASSRADTQYF.

The V and J genes are TRBV6-5 and TRBJ1-2; TRBD1 might be the D (6 bases). Germline V gives CDR1 MNHEY, CDR2 SVGAGI. V was cut by 7 bases and J by 7 bases, with 19 bases left in between. The CDR3 runs 14 residues. The CDR3 region is CASNDLGGGGGYTF. The CDR3 DNA reads TGTGCCAGCAACGATCTGGGGGGAGGGGGTGGCTACACCTTC.

This rearrangement joins TRBV12-1 to TRBJ2-1; the tabulated D call, TRBD2, remains unverified against the DNA. TRBV12-1 is an annotated pseudogene. The CDR3 runs to 19 residues. The CDR3 bases are TGTGCCAGCAGCGCAAAGGGACTAGCGGGGGACAACTCCTACAATGAGCAGTTCTTC. Its translation is CASSAKGLAGDNSYNEQFF.

The V call is TRBV28, the J call TRBJ1-3, with D possibly TRBD1 on 6 matching bases. The V end was cut by 7 bases, the J end by 2 bases, with 12 bases between. Germline V lookup: CDR1 MDHEN, CDR2 SYDVKM. The CDR3 sequence is 14 residues long. DNA of the CDR3: TGTGCCAGCAACGGCAGGGGTACTGGAAACACCATATATTTT. Translated, it gives CASNGRGTGNTIYF.

J is TRBJ2-1 and V is TRBV14; tentatively, D is TRBD2 (6 bases). CDR3 length equals 11 residues. Germline CDR1 and CDR2: SGHDN and FVKESK. V lost 6 bases to trimming and J lost 8 bases, with 8 bases between them. Here the CDR3 reads CASSGGYEQFF. CDR3 nucleotide sequence: TGTGCCAGCAGTGGGGGGTATGAGCAGTTCTTC.

This chain links TRBV4-1 with TRBJ2-5, with TRBD2 matching 9 bases. Germline V gene data show CDR1 as MGHRA and CDR2 as YSYEKL. J gave up 4 bases and V 0 bases, and 3 bases lay outside the gene matches. This CDR3 has 15 amino acids. CDR3 region: CASSQEPGLAETQYF. CDR3 bases: TGCGCCAGCAGCCAAGAACCGGGACTAGCAGAGACCCAGTACTTC.

V gene TRBV2 combines with J gene TRBJ2-1, with TRBD2 matching 7 bases. Trimming took 7 bases from V and 6 from J; bases not matched to a gene: 9. The CDR3 runs 14 residues. Germline V CDR1 and CDR2: SNHLY, FYNNEI. The CDR3 spells CASIDIPGGNEQFF. Here the CDR3 DNA reads TGTGCCAGCATAGACATACCGGGGGGCAATGAGCAGTTCTTC. The full variable domain, rest sourced from reference TRBV2 and TRBJ2-1, is EPEVTQTPSHQVTQMGQEVILRCVPISNHLYFYWYRQILGQKVEFLVSFYNNEISEKSEIFDDQFSVERPDGSNFTLKIRSTKLEDSAMYFCASIDIPGGNEQFFGPGTRLTVL.

The V and J genes are TRBV4-2 and TRBJ2-2; D gene unclear. This CDR3 has 13 amino acids. Trimming pared 4 bases from V and 1 base from J, leaving 4 bases between. CDR1 LGHNA and CDR2 YNFKEQ come from the germline V gene. The DNA for the CDR3 is TGTGCCAGCAGCCCCCAGAACACCGGGGAGCTGTTTTTT. It yields the protein CASSPQNTGELFF.

This clone was seen just once. This chain uses TRBV5-1 with TRBJ2-3; 9 positions match TRBD1. Germline V gene sequence: CDR1 SGHRS, CDR2 YFSETQ. The CDR3 totals 16 residues. V trimming: 3 bases; J trimming: 2 bases; junction bases outside the gene matches: 7. CDR3 coding DNA: TGCGCCAGCAGCTCTGTTGGGACAGGGAACACAGATACGCAGTATTTT. This codes for CASSSVGTGNTDTQYF.

The V call is TRBV9, the J call TRBJ2-1, with a tentative D call TRBD2 (6 bases). Germline loops: CDR1 SGDLS, CDR2 YYNGEE. The germline V and J ends were trimmed by 0 bases and 2 bases, with 9 bases remaining between them. The CDR3 is 15 residues long. The CDR3 region has the DNA TGTGCCAGCAGCGTAGACGGGGAGGCCTACAATGAGCAGTTCTTC. This sequence encodes CASSVDGEAYNEQFF.

The rearrangement joins TRBV4-1 to TRBJ2-1; D is uncertain. The CDR3 is 15 amino acids. V shed 0 bases and J shed 0 bases, with 6 bases lying between them. From germline, CDR1 is MGHRA and CDR2 YSYEKL. This CDR3 reads CASSQDGSSYNEQFF. Here the CDR3 DNA reads TGCGCCAGCAGCCAAGACGGTAGCTCCTACAATGAGCAGTTCTTC.

The chain recombines TRBV7-8 with TRBJ1-1; D is possibly TRBD1 (5 bases). The V gene lost 0 bases and the J gene lost 9 bases, with 14 bases spanning the gap. Germline CDR1 and CDR2: SGHVS and FQNEAQ. The CDR3 has 14 amino acids. The CDR3 reads CASSLASGLRKAFF. In DNA, the CDR3 is TGTGCCAGCAGCTTAGCGTCAGGGTTGAGAAAAGCTTTCTTT.

The V and J genes are TRBV5-1 and TRBJ2-2, with 8 bases lining up with TRBD1. V was pared by 3 bases and J by 4 bases, with 2 bases of the junction left unmatched. The CDR3 runs 14 residues. Germline assignment: CDR1 SGHRS and CDR2 YFSETQ. CDR3 residues: CASSSTGVTGELFF. The CDR3 DNA is TGCGCCAGCAGCTCGACAGGGGTCACCGGGGAGCTGTTTTTT.

This sequence joins TRBV27 and TRBJ2-3; TRBD2 matches 7 bases. The CDR3 spans 13 residues. CDR1 is MNHEY, CDR2 SMNVEV, per germline (reference sequence). Unmatched junction bases numbered 3, after V lost 9 bases and J lost 0 bases. CDR3 protein: CASRGDSTDTQYF. The CDR3 nucleotides are TGTGCCAGTCGGGGGGATAGCACAGATACGCAGTATTTT.

This chain links TRBV11-3 with TRBJ2-5; D is undetermined. CDR3 length: 14 residues. Trimming pared 4 bases from V and 5 bases from J, leaving 14 bases between. The germline V gene has CDR1 SGHNT and CDR2 YENEEA. This CDR3 is CASSSSGSEETQYF. The CDR3 bases are TGTGCCAGCAGCTCCTCAGGTTCTGAGGAGACCCAGTACTTC.

The V and J genes are TRBV5-4 and TRBJ2-1; D unresolved. This CDR3 region has 13 residues. The germline V gene has CDR1 SGHNT and CDR2 YYREEE (reference sequence). V was trimmed by 0 bases and J by 7 bases, leaving 8 bases between them. The CDR3 loop is CASSLDGRNEQFF. The CDR3 DNA is TGTGCCAGCAGCTTGGATGGCCGTAATGAGCAGTTCTTC.

J is TRBJ1-5 and V is TRBV4-2; 9 nucleotides align to TRBD1. J gave up 3 bases and V 4 bases, and 1 base lay outside the gene matches. The CDR3 spans 14 residues. The germline V gene encodes CDR1 LGHNA and CDR2 YNFKEQ. DNA for the CDR3: TGTGCCAGCAGCCGGGACAGGGCCAATCAGCCCCAGCATTTT. Its translation is CASSRDRANQPQHF.

V gene TRBV19 combines with J gene TRBJ1-5; D gene uncertain. This CDR3 region has 15 residues. The germline V gene encodes CDR1 LNHDA and CDR2 SQIVND (reference sequence). V was clipped by 1 base and J by 3 bases, with 10 bases between them. The CDR3 bases are TGTGCCAGTAGTATAGTAAGAGCTCACAATCAGCCCCAGCATTTT. It encodes CASSIVRAHNQPQHF.